These 9 T cell receptor beta chains were sequenced from one sample in a study of long-term antiretroviral therapy in people with HIV (dated by TCRdb to the early 2020s). The immunoSEQ hsTCRB v3.0 assay was used at survey level resolution to sequence the TRB variable region. In TCRdb, the immuneACCESS table is reduced to in-frame sequences with V and J assigned. These tables do not hold every clone; where another copy was compared, an unresolved V gene accounts for under half, and the others remain unexplained. The sample includes around 30,000 clones, with around 96% observed a single time. The top ten constitute 2.4% of the sample. The sample was unsorted PBMCs, taken roughly 6.4 years after starting antiretroviral therapy. The receptors derive from a man aged 25-45 years with HIV.

This rearrangement joins TRBV5-6 to TRBJ1-4; a possible D gene is TRBD1 (5 bases). V lost 4 bases, J lost 2 bases, and 15 bases lay in between. Germline-derived CDR1 and CDR2 are SGHDT and YYEEEE. The CDR3 is 16 residues long. The CDR3 loop reads CASSPRDWATNEKLFF. In DNA, the CDR3 is TGTGCCAGCAGCCCCAGGGACTGGGCTACTAATGAAAAACTGTTTTTT.

This sequence joins TRBV2 and TRBJ2-1; D gene unclear. Germline values: CDR1 SNHLY, CDR2 FYNNEI. V was trimmed by 6 bases and J by 3 bases, leaving 12 bases between them. The CDR3 length is 14 residues. DNA of the CDR3: TGTGCCAGCAGCGACCCCCAAAACTACAATGAGCAGTTCTTC. Translated: CASSDPQNYNEQFF.

The rearrangement uses TRBV4-1 and TRBJ1-3; no clear D gene. Germline lookup yields CDR1 MGHRA and CDR2 YSYEKL. V was shortened by 1 base and J by 7 bases, with 8 bases between the two germline ends. CDR3 size: 13 residues. The CDR3 DNA sequence: TGCGCCAGCAGCCAAGGTTCGTCCAACACCATATATTTT. This sequence encodes CASSQGSSNTIYF.

The J gene is TRBJ1-2, the V gene TRBV6-6, with D unresolved. This CDR3 is 13 amino acids long. Trimming removed 2 bases at V and 4 bases at J, with 8 bases between. From germline, CDR1 is MNHNY and CDR2 SVGAGI (reference sequence). CDR3 nucleotides: TGTGCCAGCAGTTACCCCGGAACCTATGGCTACACCTTC. This sequence encodes CASSYPGTYGYTF.

This rearrangement joins TRBV19 to TRBJ2-7, with 9 bases lining up with TRBD2. Germline V gene data show CDR1 as LNHDA and CDR2 as SQIVND (reference sequence). The CDR3 contains 15 residues. After removal of 1 base from V and 2 bases from J, the junction contained 3 bases not matched to a gene. The CDR3 here is CASSIVASGTYEQYF. For the CDR3, the DNA is TGTGCCAGTAGTATAGTGGCTAGCGGGACCTACGAGCAGTACTTC.

V gene TRBV7-9 combines with J gene TRBJ1-1; D is ambiguous. Trimming cost V 5 bases and J 9 bases, with 13 bases left between them. Looked up from germline, CDR1 is SEHNR and CDR2 is FQNEAQ (reference sequence). The CDR3 sequence is 12 residues long. The CDR3: CASSPGPSQAFF. CDR3 nucleotide sequence: TGTGCCAGCAGCCCCGGCCCCTCCCAAGCTTTCTTT.

J is TRBJ2-2 and V is TRBV6-1; perhaps D is TRBD1 or TRBD2 (6 bases each). CDR3 size: 14 residues. The V end was cut by 7 bases, the J end by 5 bases, with 14 bases between. Germline CDR1 reads MNHNS; CDR2 reads SASEGT. DNA of the CDR3: TGTGCCAGCAACAGGGACTTATTAACCGGGGAGCTGTTTTTT. It codes for CASNRDLLTGELFF.

The V gene is TRBV11-2, the J gene TRBJ2-2, with a possible D match to TRBD1 (5 bases). Per the germline V gene, CDR1 is SGHAT and CDR2 is FQNNGV. V lost 0 bases and J lost 0, with 8 bases in between. The CDR3 covers 16 residues. CDR3: CASSLDTGSNTGELFF. The CDR3 DNA sequence: TGTGCCAGCAGCTTAGATACAGGATCGAACACCGGGGAGCTGTTTTTT.

The rearrangement joins TRBV7-2 to TRBJ2-5; D assignment may be TRBD1 or TRBD2 (6 bases each). Looked up from germline, CDR1 is SGHTA and CDR2 is FQGNSA. The CDR3 contains 14 residues. Trimming cost V 1 base and J 7 bases, with 13 bases left between them. The CDR3, as DNA: TGTGCCAGCAGCTTAGGGGGGGCGGTGGGGACCCAGTACTTC. Encoded protein: CASSLGGAVGTQYF.